This T cell receptor (beta chain) is drawn from a study of cytomegalovirus exposure and HLA in healthy donors. Study context: The same platform was used for the 120 or so validation repertoires as for the 666 first-cohort repertoires, as reported in a later analysis.

Overall study results and limits: Many donors carried some public TCRs, although rarity characterized most TCR sequences. Reported results showed that the classifier diagnosed cytomegalovirus status with high specificity and sensitivity. The listing of fewer than 200 TCR beta chains classed them as cytomegalovirus-associated.

The repertoire was sequenced with immunoSEQ multiplex PCR; TCRdb's copy has only in-frame clones and lacks some. In the table there are about 88,000 clones, around 82% of which are singletons. This clone was counted only a few times. The antigen is undetermined. Per germline, CDR1 SGHTA and CDR2 FQGNSA. Trimming took 5 bases from V and 1 from J; bases not matched to a gene: 3. The CDR3 has 14 amino acids. This TCR came from a woman in her late teens or twenties in good health and CMV-seropositive. Specimen: PBMCs. The chain employs TRBV7-2 and TRBJ2-5; the match to TRBD2 covers 8 bases. CDR3 DNA: TGTGCCAGCAGCCCAGGACTAGCCCAAGAGACCCAGTACTTC. Its protein is CASSPGLAQETQYF.